The next 32 T cell receptor beta chains were all read from a single sample in a study of neurological immune-mediated disorders (dated by TCRdb to about 2019). Library preparation used 5' RACE. Data came from an Illumina HiSeq 2500. The public reads were reprocessed in TCRdb via fastp at Q25 and MiXCR, keeping in-frame beta chains. Rows are combined by CDR3 protein, so each entry shows the most common genes and DNA. In all, the sample holds 55,000 to 75,000 distinct CDR3 sequences, and over 4% of those were seen once. The top ten constitute about 5% of the sample. Sequenced material: PBMCs. Source of these receptors: a human donor with multiple sclerosis. The donor label of this sample is uncertain.

This clonotype was seen many times. The chain combines TRBV20-1 with TRBJ2-1; 10 positions agree with TRBD1. J gave up 7 bases and V 3 bases, and 12 bases lay outside the gene matches. CDR3 length: 16 amino acids. CDR1 and CDR2 from the germline V gene are DFQATT and SNEGSKA (reference sequence). Here the CDR3 reads CSASDLTGQGMNEQFF. DNA of the CDR3: TGCAGTGCTAGTGACTTGACGGGACAGGGGATGAATGAGCAGTTCTTC.

There are many counts of this clonotype. The chain has TRBV7-3 and TRBJ2-3, with TRBD2 as a possible D gene (7 bases). Between the trimmed V and J ends, which lost 6 bases and 6 bases, there was a span of 22 bases. The CDR3 is 16 amino acids. The V gene's germline CDR1 is SGHTA and CDR2 FQGTGA. The CDR3 DNA sequence: TGTGCCAGCAGTCGAAGGGCGGGGGCCCCGAGGGATACGCAGTATTTT. This gives the protein CASSRRAGAPRDTQYF.

The chain combines TRBV18 with TRBJ2-5; possibly TRBD1 for D (6 bases). The ends were cut back, 3 bases at V and 3 bases at J, with 11 bases in the middle. The CDR3 sequence is 14 residues long. Per germline, CDR1 KGHSH and CDR2 LQKENI. The CDR3 is CASSPPAGEETQYF. Written as DNA, the CDR3 is TGTGCCAGCTCACCTCCGGCAGGGGAAGAGACCCAGTACTTC.

This sequence joins TRBV10-2 and TRBJ1-3; D is undetermined. CDR1 is WSHSY and CDR2 is SAAADI in the germline V gene. The CDR3 is made up of 15 amino acids. Trimming took 0 bases from V and 1 from J, leaving 7 bases between them. The CDR3 coding sequence is TGCGCCAGCAGTGAGTCGACGGAATCTGGAAACACCATATATTTT. Its translation is CASSESTESGNTIYF.

The chain employs TRBV20-1 and TRBJ2-6, with TRBD2 as a possible D gene (5 bases). The CDR3 extends over 13 amino acids. The V gene lost 7 bases and the J gene lost 4 bases, with 11 bases spanning the gap. Germline V gene data show CDR1 as DFQATT and CDR2 as SNEGSKA (reference sequence). The CDR3 DNA sequence: TGCAGTGGGCCGGCTAGCGGGGCCAACGTCCTGACTTTC. Protein product: CSGPASGANVLTF.

This sequence joins TRBV2 and TRBJ2-7; D gene uncertain. This CDR3 is 17 amino acids long. V lost 3 bases, J lost 5 bases, and 23 bases lay in between. Germline V gene lookup returns CDR1 SNHLY and CDR2 FYNNEI. Here the CDR3 DNA reads TGTGCCAGCAGTGATAAACTACCTATCCAAAGACGGAACGAGCAGTACTTC. Its translation is CASSDKLPIQRRNEQYF.

This clonotype was recorded at least ten times. The genes are TRBV5-1 and TRBJ1-5, with TRBD1 identical over 11 bases. The V gene end was trimmed by 4 bases and the J gene end by 8 bases; junction bases not matched to a gene: 8. This CDR3 comprises 15 residues. CDR1 is SGHRS and CDR2 is YFSETQ in the germline V gene. The CDR3 bases are TGCGCCAGCAGCCCCAGGACAGGGGGCATGGAGCCCCAGCATTTT. Translated: CASSPRTGGMEPQHF.

The chain carries TRBV20-1 and TRBJ1-6; D might be TRBD1 (5 bases). With 4 bases removed from V and 6 bases from J, the gap between germline ends came to 10 bases. Per the germline V gene, CDR1 is DFQATT and CDR2 is SNEGSKA (reference sequence). The CDR3 covers 13 residues. The CDR3 region is CSATPGPNSPLHF. The CDR3 nucleotides read TGCAGTGCTACCCCGGGGCCTAATTCACCCCTCCACTTT.

This clonotype was counted a few times. The chain recombines TRBV4-1 with TRBJ1-2; TRBD1 matches at 8 bases. The V gene end was trimmed by 0 bases and the J gene end by 3 bases; junction bases not matched to a gene: 6. Germline CDR1 is MGHRA and CDR2 is YSYEKL. This CDR3 is built from 16 residues. CDR3: CASSQDIGTGYYGYTF. The CDR3 coding sequence is TGCGCCAGCAGCCAAGATATCGGGACAGGATACTATGGCTACACCTTC.

This clonotype was counted many times. The rearrangement joins TRBV11-2 to TRBJ2-3, with unresolved D. CDR1 SGHAT and CDR2 FQNNGV come from the germline V gene. Trimming cost V 1 base and J 2 bases, with 7 bases left between them. The CDR3 runs 14 residues. CDR3 loop: CASSLGPYTDTQYF. In DNA form, the CDR3 reads TGTGCCAGCAGCTTAGGGCCATACACAGATACGCAGTATTTT.

This clonotype has a count of ten or more. The chain joins TRBV12-3 or TRBV12-4 to TRBJ2-1; TRBD2 agrees at 7 bases. The CDR3 has 18 amino acids. Unmatched junction bases numbered 11, after V lost 3 bases and J lost 0 bases. DNA for the CDR3: TGTGCCAGCAGTTTTGTCGTCGGGAGGCTAAGCTCCTACAATGAGCAGTTCTTC. This sequence encodes CASSFVVGRLSSYNEQFF.

Ten or more counts support this clonotype. The chain links TRBV11-1 to TRBJ1-1; no clear D. Germline loops: CDR1 SGHAT, CDR2 FQDESV (reference sequence). V lost 0 bases and J lost 5, with 7 bases in between. This CDR3 has 13 residues. The CDR3 loop is CASSLASQTEAFF. Written as DNA, the CDR3 is TGTGCCAGCAGCTTAGCAAGTCAGACTGAAGCTTTCTTT.

This clonotype was counted between two and nine times. V and J are TRBV12-3 or TRBV12-4 and TRBJ2-7; 11 bases match TRBD1. The ends lost 5 bases at V and 6 bases at J; junction bases unmatched: 3. This CDR3 region has 13 residues. DNA for the CDR3: TGTGCCAGCAGTCTAGGACAGGGGGCCGAGCAGTACTTC. Amino acids: CASSLGQGAEQYF.

V usage is TRBV6-5 and J usage is TRBJ1-1; tentatively, D is TRBD1 (5 bases). The CDR3 extends over 14 amino acids. Trimming pared 6 bases from V and 1 base from J, leaving 12 bases between. Germline CDR1 and CDR2: MNHEY and SVGAGI. CDR3 in amino acids: CASRRDGGNTEAFF. The DNA for the CDR3 is TGTGCCAGCAGGAGGGACGGGGGGAACACTGAAGCTTTCTTT.

The rearrangement links TRBV21-1 to TRBJ1-1; TRBD1 is the table's D call and was not checked against the DNA. TRBV21-1 is termed a pseudogene. This CDR3 spans 13 amino acids. The CDR3 DNA is TGTGCCAGCAGTCCCGGGGGCGGGGAGAGAGCTTTCTTT. It yields the protein CASSPGGGERAFF.

This clonotype has at least ten counts. The V gene is TRBV5-5, the J gene TRBJ1-1; D not resolved. V was cut by 1 base and J by 0 bases, with 7 bases left in between. The CDR3 contains 14 residues. The germline V gene encodes CDR1 SGHKS and CDR2 YYEKEE (reference sequence). CDR3 loop: CASSLRAMNTEAFF. The CDR3 DNA sequence: TGTGCCAGCAGCTTGAGAGCCATGAACACTGAAGCTTTCTTT.

Comment on this clonotype: One base away lies a much larger clone, so this may be a sequencing read error. V gene TRBV11-2 combines with J gene TRBJ1-4; D gene ambiguous. CDR1 SGHAT and CDR2 FQNNGV come from the germline V gene. The CDR3 contains 15 residues. V lost 4 bases and J 5 bases, leaving 14 bases between the germline ends. The CDR3 spells CASSSHGPWNEKLFF. The CDR3 nucleotides read TGTGCCAGCAGCTCGCACGGGCCCTGGAATGAAAAACTGTTTTTT.

The sample holds many counts of this clonotype. The genes are TRBV21-1 and TRBJ1-1; no check of the table's D call, TRBD1, against the DNA was made. TRBV21-1 is a documented pseudogene. This CDR3 contains 18 residues. The CDR3 DNA reads TGTGCCAGCAGCCAAACCGAACAGGGGGCACCTTTGAACACTGAAGCTTTCTTT. It specifies CASSQTEQGAPLNTEAFF.

Concerning this clonotype itself: Relative to the germline gene, one junction end is altered; a read error may explain this. The rearrangement uses TRBV12-5 and TRBJ2-3; D remains ambiguous. Germline V gene data show CDR1 as LGHNT and CDR2 as FRNRAP. CDR3 length: 12 residues. CDR3: CASVSETDTKYF. CDR3 coding DNA: TGTGCTAGTGTTTCGGAAACAGATACGAAGTATTTT.

This clonotype was seen many times. The chain is built from TRBV9 and TRBJ2-7; no reliable D call. The CDR3 consists of 14 residues. Germline-derived CDR1 and CDR2 are SGDLS and YYNGEE. Deletions cut 3 bases from V and 2 bases from J, with 12 bases between. The CDR3 sequence: CASSDEDGPYEQYF. For the CDR3, the DNA is TGTGCCAGCAGCGACGAGGACGGTCCCTACGAGCAGTACTTC.

In this sample, this clonotype turned up many times. The chain employs TRBV2 and TRBJ1-1; D is unresolved. Germline CDR1 and CDR2: SNHLY and FYNNEI. This CDR3 contains 12 residues. Trimming cost V 6 bases and J 8 bases, with 13 bases left between them. CDR3 nucleotide sequence: TGTGCCAGCAGCCGGGAGAGTCGGGAAGCTTTCTTT. This sequence encodes CASSRESREAFF.

The V and J genes are TRBV18 and TRBJ1-2, with 10 bases aligning to TRBD1. Germline V gene data show CDR1 as KGHSH and CDR2 as LQKENI. V was clipped by 2 bases and J by 7 bases; unmatched bases: 4. The CDR3 covers 14 residues. CDR3 sequence: CASSPATGGSGYTF. The CDR3 DNA sequence: TGTGCCAGCTCACCAGCGACAGGGGGCAGTGGCTACACCTTC.

This clonotype appeared a few times. The chain is built from TRBV13 and TRBJ2-3; 13 bases map to TRBD2. V gave up 0 bases and J gave up 4 bases; unmatched junction bases: 1. This CDR3 is 16 amino acids long. CDR1 and CDR2 from the germline V gene are PRHDT and FYEKMQ (reference sequence). CDR3 protein: CASSLGGLAGADTQYF. The CDR3 DNA sequence: TGTGCCAGCAGCTTAGGAGGACTAGCGGGAGCAGATACGCAGTATTTT.

This clonotype has a count of ten or more. The chain joins TRBV20-1 to TRBJ2-3; 8 bases fit TRBD2. Trimming cost V 5 bases and J 6 bases; bases outside gene matches: 22. The CDR3 runs 18 residues. Germline V gene lookup returns CDR1 DFQATT and CDR2 SNEGSKA (reference sequence). The CDR3 region has the DNA TGCAGTGCTGCCACACCTAGGGGGACTAGGGGTGGCGGGGATACGCAGTATTTT. Amino acids: CSAATPRGTRGGGDTQYF.

This clonotype was counted at least ten times. J is TRBJ1-2 and V is TRBV4-1, with 8 positions matching TRBD1. The V gene end was trimmed by 1 base and the J gene end by 8 bases; junction bases not matched to a gene: 12. Per the germline V gene, CDR1 is MGHRA and CDR2 is YSYEKL. This CDR3 spans 16 amino acids. The CDR3, as DNA: TGCGCCAGCAGCCAAGCCCTCAGGGGGCCTGCGAGCGGCTACACCTTC. It codes for CASSQALRGPASGYTF.

The chain carries TRBV18 and TRBJ1-4; D is possibly TRBD1 (5 bases). The CDR3 spans 15 residues. V lost 0 bases to trimming and J lost 11 bases, with 16 bases between them. Germline values: CDR1 KGHSH, CDR2 LQKENI. As DNA, the CDR3 is TGTGCCAGCTCACCACCTCAATCCGACAGAGGGAAACTGTTTTTT. Its protein is CASSPPQSDRGKLFF. Drawing the rest from reference TRBV18 and TRBJ1-4, the complete variable domain is NAGVMQNPRHLVRRRGQEARLRCSPMKGHSHVYWYRQLPEEGLKFMVYLQKENIIDESGMPKERFSAEFPKEGPSILRIQQVVRGDSAAYFCASSPPQSDRGKLFFGSGTQLSVL.

The sample holds many counts of this clonotype. In nucleotides, the CDR3 is TGCAGTGCCCGGAACAGGGGGCGTCCCTTTAACTATGGCTACACCTTC. It yields the protein CSARNRGRPFNYGYTF. The genes are TRBV20-1 and TRBJ1-2; 9 nucleotides align to TRBD1. V was clipped by 6 bases and J by 1 base; unmatched bases: 12. This CDR3 spans 16 amino acids. Germline assignment: CDR1 DFQATT and CDR2 SNEGSKA (reference sequence).

V and J are TRBV5-1 and TRBJ2-7; TRBD1 might be the D (5 bases). Between the trimmed V and J ends, which lost 2 bases and 2 bases, there was a span of 8 bases. Germline CDR1 reads SGHRS; CDR2 reads YFSETQ. The CDR3 loop spans 13 amino acids. The CDR3 protein is CASSLRQPYEQYF. CDR3 sequence (DNA): TGCGCCAGCAGCTTACGACAGCCCTACGAGCAGTACTTC.

CDR3 sequence: CSARQGTNTEAFF. CDR3 bases: TGCAGCGCGAGACAGGGGACGAACACTGAAGCTTTCTTT. V and J are TRBV29-1 and TRBJ1-1, with 8 positions matching TRBD1. Germline V gene data show CDR1 as SQVTM and CDR2 as ANQGSEA. The junction had 5 bases not matched to a gene; V was cut back by 7 bases and J by 1 base. The CDR3 is made up of 13 amino acids.

The gene calls are TRBV6-1 and TRBJ2-5, with 9 bases lining up with TRBD1. CDR1 and CDR2 from the germline V gene are MNHNS and SASEGT. V lost 3 bases and J lost 1; bases outside the gene matches: 9. The CDR3 has 17 residues. The CDR3 reads CASSDPGDREPQETQYF. CDR3 in DNA: TGTGCCAGCAGTGACCCTGGGGACAGGGAGCCCCAAGAGACCCAGTACTTC.

This clonotype was found many times. The rearrangement uses TRBV7-9 and TRBJ1-1, with unresolved D. The ends were cut back, 1 base at V and 1 base at J, with 7 bases in the middle. The CDR3 is made up of 14 amino acids. Per the germline V gene, CDR1 is SEHNR and CDR2 is FQNEAQ (reference sequence). The DNA of the CDR3 is TGTGCCAGCAGCTTAGGGGCGGCGAACACTGAAGCTTTCTTT. Its protein is CASSLGAANTEAFF.

The table lists this clonotype with a few counts. V is TRBV30 and J is TRBJ2-3; D ambiguous. The CDR3 length is 12 residues. The germline V gene has CDR1 GTSNPN and CDR2 SVGIG (reference sequence). Trimming removed 0 bases at V and 4 bases at J, with 5 bases between. The CDR3: CAWSVRSDTQYF. CDR3 in DNA: TGTGCCTGGAGTGTACGTTCAGATACGCAGTATTTT.